The rows below give T cell receptor beta chains drawn from one sample of a study of blood T cell repertoires in COVID-19. Data came from immunoSEQ multiplex PCR; TCRdb stores just in-frame clones and leaves some out. The table has 240,000 or so clones, around 87% seen once. Sequenced material: PBMCs or T cells enriched from blood (not recorded which). All receptors derive from a woman aged 35 to 49 with acute COVID-19. CDR3s include the opening cysteine and the closing phenylalanine or tryptophan. D genes are given only for firm matches. The size of a clone is reported for some rows only, either as once, few or many, or as a class for expanded clones.

d_call j_call v_call clone_size cdr3_nt cdr3_aa
NA TRBJ2-5 TRBV2 NA TGTGCCAGCAAGAGGGAGTGGCAAGAGACCCAGTACTTC CASKREWQETQYF
NA TRBJ2-7 TRBV4-1 once TGCGCCAGCAGCCAAGTTCTAGCGCACACCTACGAGCAGTACTTC CASSQVLAHTYEQYF
NA TRBJ1-1 TRBV5-4 NA TGTGCCAGCAAAAGGACACCAACGAACACTGAAGCTTTCTTT CASKRTPTNTEAFF
TRBD2 TRBJ2-2 TRBV9 NA TGTGCCAGCAGCCCCTTTTCTTCTAGCGGGGGGACCACCGGGGAGCTGTTTTTT CASSPFSSSGGTTGELFF
TRBD1 TRBJ1-4 TRBV5-6 NA TGTGCCAGCAGCACGACAGGGTTTAATGAAAAACTGTTTTTT CASSTTGFNEKLFF
NA TRBJ1-1 TRBV6-9 NA TGTGCCAGCAGTTATTCCAGGGTAGGGACTGAAGCTTTCTTT CASSYSRVGTEAFF
TRBD1 TRBJ1-1 TRBV19 NA TGTGCCAGTAGTATAGACCACGGGACAGGGAAAGGGAACGAAGCTTTCTTT CASSIDHGTGKGNEAFF
TRBD2 TRBJ2-3 TRBV9 few TGTGCCAGCAGCCCAAGGTGGCGGGAGAGCACAGATACGCAGTATTTT CASSPRWRESTDTQYF
TRBD2 TRBJ2-7 TRBV7-9 NA TGTGCCAGCAGCTTAGGGGGAGGGGCGTACGAGCAGTACTTC CASSLGGGAYEQYF
TRBD2 TRBJ2-7 TRBV9 NA TGTGCCAGCAGCGTCACCGGGACTAGTGGGTACGAGCAGTACTTC CASSVTGTSGYEQYF
NA TRBJ1-5 TRBV30 NA TGTGCCTGGAGTTCTCAGGGCAAGCGCAATCAGCCCCAGCATTTT CAWSSQGKRNQPQHF
NA TRBJ2-1 TRBV28 NA TGTGCCAGCAGTTTATCACAGCCCAATGAGCAGTTCTTC CASSLSQPNEQFF
TRBD1 TRBJ2-1 TRBV11-3 NA TGTGCCAGCAGCCGAACCGGGACAGAGGGGGCCGCGCAGTTCTTC CASSRTGTEGAAQFF
NA TRBJ1-2 TRBV27 NA TGTGCCAGCAAAAAGGACAGCCGCTCTAACTATGGCTACACCTTC CASKKDSRSNYGYTF
NA TRBJ1-2 TRBV6-1 NA TGTGCCAGCAGTGAAGAGGTTGGGCCTAACTATGGCTACACCTTC CASSEEVGPNYGYTF
TRBD1 TRBJ1-2 TRBV6-1 NA TGTGCCAGCAGTGAACAGGGACAGATTAACTATGGCTACACCTTC CASSEQGQINYGYTF
NA TRBJ2-1 TRBV7-7 NA TGTGCTAGCAGCCCGGAGGGAGGCAATGAGCAGTTCTTC CASSPEGGNEQFF
NA TRBJ1-2 TRBV12-3/TRBV12-4 NA TGTGCCAGCAGTACTCACAGGGTCTTTGGCTACACCTTC CASSTHRVFGYTF
TRBD1 TRBJ1-6 TRBV19 NA TGTGCCAGTAGTTTCGACGACAGGGTACTTTCACCCCTCCACTTT CASSFDDRVLSPLHF
NA TRBJ2-1 TRBV15 NA TGTGCCACCAGCAGGCCCGGCTTGGGGGCAAGAGGTAATGAGCAGTTCTTC CATSRPGLGARGNEQFF
NA TRBJ1-1 TRBV2 NA TGTGCCAGCAGCCGCAGCGTGGACACTGAAGCTTTCTTT CASSRSVDTEAFF
NA TRBJ2-4 TRBV12-5 NA TGTGCTAGTGGTTCTGGGGACATAGCCAAAAACATTCAGTACTTC CASGSGDIAKNIQYF
NA TRBJ2-1 TRBV3-1/TRBV3-2 NA TGTGCCAGCAGAGGTAGCGGCCCCAATGAGCAGTTCTTC CASRGSGPNEQFF
NA TRBJ2-1 TRBV24-1 many TGTGCCACCAGCTCCGGGACAAAATACCCTAACAATGAGCAGTTCTTC CATSSGTKYPNNEQFF
NA TRBJ2-3 TRBV15 NA TGTGCCACCAGCAGAGATGAAGTAGTCGCAGATACGCAGTATTTT CATSRDEVVADTQYF
NA TRBJ2-1 TRBV14 NA TGTGCCAGCAGCCAACCCCCGGGAGTAGGGCACAATGAGCAGTTCTTC CASSQPPGVGHNEQFF
NA TRBJ2-7 TRBV2 NA TGTGCCAGCAGGGAAAATAACGAGCAGTACTTC CASRENNEQYF
NA TRBJ1-1 TRBV2 NA TGTGCCAGCAGTGAACGACAGAAGAACACTGAAGCTTTCTTT CASSERQKNTEAFF
TRBD1 TRBJ1-4 TRBV5-1 NA TGCGCCAGCAGCTTGAGGGACAGGGGGTATGAAAAACTGTTTTTT CASSLRDRGYEKLFF
NA TRBJ2-7 TRBV15 NA TGTGCCACCAGCAGATCCGGGACTCTAGAGCAGTACTTC CATSRSGTLEQYF
NA TRBJ2-7 TRBV16 NA TGTGCCAGCAGCCGTAGCGGTGGAGAGAGCAAGGAGCAGTACTTC CASSRSGGESKEQYF
NA TRBJ2-1 TRBV19 NA TGTGCCAGCTCGACTAACTACAATGAGCAGTTCTTC CASSTNYNEQFF
NA TRBJ2-7 TRBV19 NA TGTGCCAGTAGTAAGGGCAGGGCTAACTCCTACGAGCAGTACTTC CASSKGRANSYEQYF
NA TRBJ2-2 TRBV7-3 NA TGTGCCCTCAACCCCGGGGGTAGTACCGGGGAGCTGTTTTTT CALNPGGSTGELFF
TRBD1 TRBJ2-5 TRBV6-2/TRBV6-3 NA TGTGCCAGCAGCCAAGACAGGGGGCGAGAGACCCAGTACTTC CASSQDRGRETQYF
NA TRBJ2-3 TRBV20-1 NA TGCAGTGCTAGCCTCCGAGATACGCAGTATTTT CSASLRDTQYF
NA TRBJ2-5 TRBV7-9 NA TGTGCCAGCAGCATTCAGGGGTTTCTAGAGACCCAGTACTTC CASSIQGFLETQYF
NA TRBJ2-3 TRBV9 NA TGTGCCAGCAGCGACTCTGCTAGCAGAGATACGCAGTATTTT CASSDSASRDTQYF
NA TRBJ2-7 TRBV12-5 NA TGTGCTAGTGGTTTGGGTGTACTCTACGAGCAGTACTTC CASGLGVLYEQYF
NA TRBJ2-1 TRBV27 once TGTGCCAGCAGTTTATCAAGGGGCAATGAGCAGTTCTTC CASSLSRGNEQFF
NA TRBJ2-7 TRBV23-1 NA TGCGCCAGCAGTCACACAACAGGCTACGAGCAGTACTTC CASSHTTGYEQYF
NA TRBJ2-5 TRBV27 NA TGTGCCAGCAGTAACACAGGGCTTGTGGAGACCCAGTACTTC CASSNTGLVETQYF
NA TRBJ2-1 TRBV2 NA TGTGCCAGCAGTGTATCGGGACACGAGCAGTTCTTC CASSVSGHEQFF
TRBD1 TRBJ2-2 TRBV19 NA TGTGCCAGTAGTATAGTATCGGTGACAGGGCGCACCGGGGAGCTGTTTTTT CASSIVSVTGRTGELFF
TRBD2 TRBJ2-7 TRBV2 few TGTGCCAGCAGTGAAGCGCGGGAGTCCTACGAGCAGTACTTC CASSEARESYEQYF
NA TRBJ2-6 TRBV27 once TGTGCCAGCAGTTTAGGTTGGCCCTCTGGGGCCAACGTCCTGACTTTC CASSLGWPSGANVLTF
NA TRBJ2-2 TRBV30 once TGTGCCTGGAGTCGCAGGGCGGCCGGGGAGCTGTTTTTT CAWSRRAAGELFF
NA TRBJ2-2 TRBV29-1 NA TGCAGCGTTGCCCAGGGAGGCGGGGAGCTGTTTTTT CSVAQGGGELFF
NA TRBJ2-1 TRBV24-1 few TGTGCCACCAGTGTGTACGGTAGTAATGAGCAGTTCTTC CATSVYGSNEQFF
NA TRBJ1-5 TRBV5-8 NA TGTGCCAGCAGCAAGGAGCTCAGGGGTTTACGGCATTTT CASSKELRGLRHF